This T cell receptor (beta chain) was obtained from a study of blood T cell repertoires in COVID-19. Assay used: immunoSEQ multiplex PCR; TCRdb lists only in-frame clones, some missing. Of about 480,000 clones in the sample, around 88% were seen once. The CDR3 has 12 residues. The germline V gene has CDR1 MNHEY and CDR2 SVGAGI. The V gene end was trimmed by 6 bases and the J gene end by 10 bases; junction bases not matched to a gene: 3. The receptor was derived from a woman aged 30 to 39 with acute or convalescent COVID-19. V is TRBV6-5 and J is TRBJ1-2; 12 bases map to TRBD1. The material sequenced was peripheral blood. The DNA for the CDR3 is TGTGCCAGCAGGGGGACAGGGGGCAACTACACCTTC. Amino acid sequence: CASRGTGGNYTF.